The table lists the clone carrying this T cell receptor beta chain with a few counts. In each sample, at least 6 million PBMCs were isolated. Together with a sample-barcoded 5' primer, a J-beta primer mix was included in a second PCR lasting roughly 6 to 12 cycles. TCRdb re-analysed the 5' RACE reads in MiXCR, keeping a single row per CDR3 protein. The table records under 2 million distinct CDR3 sequences, 34% of them present only once. This sample is part of a study of blood T cells in healthy people across ages. The origin of this receptor is a woman aged 30 to 39 in good health. The sample was blood.

The CDR3 DNA reads TGTGCCAGCAGTGAAAGCCGGCGTGTGGTCAATCAGCCCCAGCATTTT. Its translation: CASSESRRVVNQPQHF. The rearrangement uses TRBV6-1 and TRBJ1-5, with D hard to call. Germline V CDR1 and CDR2: MNHNS, SASEGT. V shed 2 bases and J shed 3 bases, with 14 bases lying between them. There are 16 residues in the CDR3.